One and the same sample provided the 26 T cell receptor beta chains below, sequenced in a study of T cells in Graves' hyperthyroidism and ophthalmopathy. Amplified TCR beta CDR3 regions came from RNA transcripts. The HTBI primer set was used in a first-round RT-PCR of the TCR CDR3. TCRdb ran MiXCR on the multiplex PCR reads and lists one entry per CDR3 protein. The data contain 270,000 or so distinct CDR3 sequences, 13% to 15% of them singletons. Sequencing input: blood. Every receptor here comes from a woman aged 45-60 years with Graves' hyperthyroidism that later progressed to Graves' ophthalmopathy.

The chain links TRBV28 to TRBJ2-7; TRBD1 aligns across 9 bases. The germline gives CDR1 MDHEN, CDR2 SYDVKM. CDR3 length: 15 amino acids. Losses at the gene ends were 3 bases for V and 5 bases for J; bases not matched to a gene: 8. CDR3: CASSLGTGGFNEQYF. The CDR3 DNA follows: TGTGCCAGCAGTTTGGGTACAGGGGGCTTCAACGAGCAGTACTTC.

This clonotype was seen a handful of times. This may stem from a read error, because a much larger clone lies one nucleotide away. V and J are TRBV28 and TRBJ2-7, with 12 bases identical to TRBD2. The CDR3 loop spans 16 amino acids. Germline values: CDR1 MDHEN, CDR2 SYDVKM. The CDR3: CASSSWTSGTLYEQCF. CDR3 bases: TGTGCCAGCAGTTCATGGACTAGCGGGACCCTCTACGAGCAGTGCTTC.

This clonotype occurred a few times. The gene calls are TRBV27 and TRBJ1-4; possibly TRBD1 for D (5 bases). CDR3 length: 14 amino acids. Germline V gene lookup returns CDR1 MNHEY and CDR2 SMNVEV (reference sequence). The V gene lost 7 bases and the J gene lost 5 bases, with 14 bases spanning the gap. The CDR3 nucleotides are TGTGCCAGCACCACGGGGCTTGAAAATGAAAAACTGTTTTTT. It is translated as CASTTGLENEKLFF. Using reference TRBV27 and TRBJ1-4 for the parts outside the CDR3, the full variable domain is EAQVTQNPRYLITVTGKKLTVTCSQNMNHEYMSWYRQDPGLGLRQIYYSMNVEVTDKGDVPEGYKVSRKEKRNFPLILESPSPNQTSLYFCASTTGLENEKLFFGSGTQLSVL.

In its sample, this clonotype was seen many times. Just one base apart from a much larger clone, this may be a read error. V is TRBV11-1 and J is TRBJ2-7; D is ambiguous. There are 13 residues in the CDR3. Germline V gene data show CDR1 as SGHAT and CDR2 as FQDESV (reference sequence). V lost 5 bases and J 5 bases, leaving 13 bases between the germline ends. The CDR3 DNA is TGTGCCAGCAGCGCAAGCGAGACGGACGAGCAGTACTTC. This translates into CASSASETDEQYF.

This clonotype showed up just a few times. V usage is TRBV18 and J usage is TRBJ2-7; D is undetermined. The V and J ends lost 5 bases and 5 bases respectively, with 13 bases between them. The CDR3 loop spans 13 amino acids. Per the germline V gene, CDR1 is KGHSH and CDR2 is LQKENI. CDR3 amino acids: CASSYGINDEQYF. CDR3 in DNA: TGTGCCAGCTCATATGGAATTAACGACGAGCAGTACTTC.

This clonotype was found a few times. The V and J genes are TRBV4-1 and TRBJ1-1; D is unresolved. Per the germline V gene, CDR1 is MGHRA and CDR2 is YSYEKL. CDR3 size: 13 residues. V lost 5 bases and J 1 base, leaving 8 bases between the germline ends. The CDR3 nucleotides read TGCGCCAGCAGCTCTCCAGGGAACACTGAAGCTTTCTTT. Translated: CASSSPGNTEAFF.

In its sample, this clonotype was seen many times. V gene TRBV12-3 or TRBV12-4 combines with J gene TRBJ2-2; 7 positions agree with TRBD2. Unmatched junction bases numbered 6, after V lost 10 bases and J lost 1 base. CDR3 length: 14 amino acids. CDR3 nucleotide sequence: TGTGCCAACTCTCTAGCGGTGAACACCGGGGAGCTGTTTTTT. This gives the protein CANSLAVNTGELFF.

This clonotype was found many times. The chain is built from TRBV12-3 or TRBV12-4 and TRBJ1-1, with TRBD1 matching 8 bases. The CDR3 is 14 residues long. V lost 4 bases, J lost 2 bases, and 3 bases stayed unmatched. The CDR3 coding sequence is TGTGCCAGCAGTTCGGGACAGGTAAACACTGAAGCTTTCTTT. Protein: CASSSGQVNTEAFF.

This clonotype showed up many times. The chain combines TRBV20-1 with TRBJ1-2; possible D gene TRBD1, 6 bases. Trimming removed 6 bases from V and 4 bases from J, with 15 bases in between. Germline CDR1 reads DFQATT; CDR2 reads SNEGSKA (reference sequence). The CDR3 totals 13 residues. CDR3 coding DNA: TGCAGTGCCACTACAGGGAAATCCTATGGCTACACCTTC. Encoded protein: CSATTGKSYGYTF.

This clonotype occurred many times. The chain joins TRBV11-2 to TRBJ1-1, with TRBD1 matching over 7 bases. V lost 5 bases to trimming and J lost 10 bases; unmatched junction nucleotides: 10. Germline-derived CDR1 and CDR2 are SGHAT and FQNNGV. CDR3 length: 13 residues. The CDR3 DNA follows: TGTGCCAGCAGCCCCCGACAGGGCCGAGGAGCTTTCTTT. This sequence encodes CASSPRQGRGAFF.

This clonotype occurred many times. V is TRBV15 and J is TRBJ2-3; 7 bases map to TRBD2. Trimming removed 4 bases from V and 1 base from J; junction bases left unmatched: 8. Germline V gene data show CDR1 as LNHNV and CDR2 as YYDKDF (reference sequence). There are 16 residues in the CDR3. CDR3 nucleotide sequence: TGTGCCACCAGCATCTCCGGGAGGCAGGGCACAGATACGCAGTATTTT. Translated, it gives CATSISGRQGTDTQYF.

In its sample, this clonotype was seen many times. V gene TRBV29-1 combines with J gene TRBJ2-3, with D unresolved. This CDR3 contains 11 residues. The V gene lost 1 base and the J gene lost 10 bases, with 9 bases spanning the gap. The germline V gene encodes CDR1 SQVTM and CDR2 ANQGSEA. The CDR3 region has the DNA TGCAGCGTTGAAGCCGGAGCGTCGCAGTATTTT. This translates into CSVEAGASQYF.

The V call is TRBV20-1, the J call TRBJ1-4; tentatively, D is TRBD1 (6 bases). V dropped 5 bases and J dropped 0 bases, with 13 bases sitting between them. Germline V lookup: CDR1 DFQATT, CDR2 SNEGSKA (reference sequence). This CDR3 is built from 15 residues. CDR3 nucleotide sequence: TGCAGTGCTGTCCCCCAGGGGCCAACTAATGAAAAACTGTTTTTT. This codes for CSAVPQGPTNEKLFF.

This clonotype was seen ten or more times. The CDR3 DNA follows: TGTGCCAGCAGGGACAGGGGGCTCTCCTACGAGCAGTACTTC. Translating gives CASRDRGLSYEQYF. J is TRBJ2-7 and V is TRBV6-1; TRBD1 matches 11 bases. This CDR3 is built from 14 residues. J gave up 0 bases and V 6 bases, and 1 base lay outside the gene matches. In germline, CDR1 is MNHNS, CDR2 SASEGT.

The sample holds many counts of this clonotype. The chain is built from TRBV27 and TRBJ2-7; TRBD1 matches 8 bases. The germline gives CDR1 MNHEY, CDR2 SMNVEV (reference sequence). V lost 4 bases to trimming and J lost 4 bases; unmatched junction nucleotides: 9. CDR3 length: 15 amino acids. Here the CDR3 reads CASSSTPGGRYEQYF. The CDR3 DNA reads TGTGCCAGCAGTTCTACCCCAGGGGGCCGGTACGAGCAGTACTTC.

This chain joins TRBV2 and TRBJ1-6; perhaps TRBD1 as D (6 bases). Germline CDR1 SNHLY, CDR2 FYNNEI. CDR3 size: 13 residues. V was cut by 8 bases and J by 4 bases, with 9 bases left in between. This CDR3 reads CASSQGYNSPLHF. DNA of the CDR3: TGTGCCAGCTCCCAGGGGTATAATTCACCCCTCCACTTT. Using reference TRBV2 and TRBJ1-6 for the parts outside the CDR3, the full variable domain is EPEVTQTPSHQVTQMGQEVILRCVPISNHLYFYWYRQILGQKVEFLVSFYNNEISEKSEIFDDQFSVERPDGSNFTLKIRSTKLEDSAMYFCASSQGYNSPLHFGNGTRLTVT.

This clonotype was observed at least ten times. CDR3 in amino acids: CASSLRLQQGARPDTQYF. The DNA of the CDR3 is TGCGCCAGCAGCTTGAGGCTACAACAGGGGGCGCGGCCAGATACGCAGTATTTT. This sequence joins TRBV5-1 and TRBJ2-3, with TRBD1 matching 9 bases. CDR3 length: 18 amino acids. V trimming: 1 base; J trimming: 4 bases; junction bases outside the gene matches: 13. Per the germline V gene, CDR1 is SGHRS and CDR2 is YFSETQ.

DNA for the CDR3: TGCGCCAGCAGCGCCCGTAGCGGGACGGGAAGAACGGTTGAGCAGTACTTC. It specifies CASSARSGTGRTVEQYF. The chain carries TRBV5-1 and TRBJ2-7, with 8 bases identical to TRBD2. The V and J ends lost 4 bases and 7 bases, in that order; junction bases with no gene match: 19. From germline, CDR1 is SGHRS and CDR2 YFSETQ. The CDR3 covers 17 residues.

This clonotype was observed many times. This chain uses TRBV18 with TRBJ2-1; no definite D call. CDR1 and CDR2 (germline): KGHSH, LQKENI. Trimming removed 4 bases from V and 7 bases from J, with 11 bases in between. The CDR3 has 13 residues. The CDR3 spells CASSLPIKNEQFF. Here the CDR3 DNA reads TGTGCCAGCTCACTACCGATCAAGAATGAGCAGTTCTTC.

This clonotype was seen repeatedly, ten times or more. The genes are TRBV6-1 and TRBJ2-7; TRBD1 aligns across 9 bases. V was pared by 2 bases and J by 5 bases, with 4 bases of the junction left unmatched. The CDR3 has 14 amino acids. Germline V gives CDR1 MNHNS, CDR2 SASEGT. CDR3 loop: CASSEQDRGDEQYF. CDR3 sequence (DNA): TGTGCCAGCAGTGAACAGGACAGGGGTGACGAGCAGTACTTC.

The rearrangement joins TRBV11-2 to TRBJ1-3; no reliable D call. The CDR3 consists of 16 residues. V was clipped by 3 bases and J by 0 bases, with 12 bases between them. CDR1 is SGHAT, CDR2 FQNNGV, per germline. The CDR3 DNA follows: TGTGCCAGCAGCTTCGGCCTGGCAAGCTCTGGAAACACCATATATTTT. Encoded protein: CASSFGLASSGNTIYF.

This rearrangement joins TRBV7-3 to TRBJ2-5, with 7 bases identical to TRBD2. This CDR3 is 13 amino acids long. The V gene end was trimmed by 5 bases and the J gene end by 5 bases; junction bases not matched to a gene: 5. Germline V gene lookup returns CDR1 SGHTA and CDR2 FQGTGA. CDR3 DNA sequence: TGTGCCAGCAGCCCCGGGGGGAGCGAGACCCAGTACTTC. Translating gives CASSPGGSETQYF.

The chain employs TRBV9 and TRBJ1-3, with a possible D match to TRBD1 (5 bases). The germline V and J ends were trimmed by 4 bases and 3 bases, with 20 bases remaining between them. Per the germline V gene, CDR1 is SGDLS and CDR2 is YYNGEE. The CDR3 consists of 17 residues. The CDR3 bases are TGTGCCAGCAGCCCAAGGCGACGGGACGTCCTTGGAAACACCATATATTTT. This gives the protein CASSPRRRDVLGNTIYF.

At least ten counts were recorded for this clonotype. The CDR3 spells CASSESGGPGTEAFF. The CDR3 coding sequence is TGTGCCAGCTCCGAATCCGGGGGGCCTGGCACTGAAGCTTTCTTT. This rearrangement joins TRBV18 to TRBJ1-1; D is perhaps TRBD1 (6 bases). This CDR3 contains 15 residues. Looked up from germline, CDR1 is KGHSH and CDR2 is LQKENI. Trimming stripped 6 bases from V and 4 bases from J, with 18 bases between.

Many counts were recorded for this clonotype. V usage is TRBV7-9 and J usage is TRBJ2-1, with 8 bases fitting TRBD1. With V trimmed by 1 base and J by 5 bases, 4 bases remained unmatched. Germline CDR1 reads SEHNR; CDR2 reads FQNEAQ (reference sequence). This CDR3 is 15 amino acids long. The chain's CDR3 is CASSLGDRLNNEQFF. CDR3 DNA sequence: TGTGCCAGCAGCTTAGGGGACAGGTTAAACAATGAGCAGTTCTTC.

This clonotype was counted many times. V usage is TRBV10-1 and J usage is TRBJ2-3, with D perhaps being TRBD1 or TRBD2 (6 bases each). The CDR3 extends over 14 amino acids. The germline CDR1 and CDR2 sequences are WNHNN and SYGVQD (reference sequence). V gave up 7 bases and J gave up 2 bases, with 13 bases separating them. Written as DNA, the CDR3 is TGCGCCAGCACCCTAGGGGGGCCCACAGATACGCAGTATTTT. It encodes CASTLGGPTDTQYF.